This TCR beta chain appears in the sequencing data of a study of OX40 agonist ivuxolimab in advanced cancers. General study findings and limits: Those patients achieving a partial response at 0.1-3.0 mg/kg showed among the lowest clonal expansion. Both blood CD4+ and CD8+ T cells showed clonal growth by week 6 at 0.1 to 3.0 mg/kg.

With V trimmed by 4 bases and J by 1 base, 4 bases remained unmatched. This CDR3 region has 15 residues. From germline, CDR1 is SEHNR and CDR2 FQNEAQ (reference sequence). Assay: immunoSEQ multiplex PCR; the TCRdb copy retains only in-frame clones and omits some. The sample includes about 80,000 clones, 80% to 90% of them seen just once. This clone was counted once. Its antigen is unidentified. Prior autoimmune disease or systemic immunosuppression barred patients. The sample in question was CD4+ or CD8+ T cells sorted from blood, obtained in a trial of the OX40 agonist ivuxolimab. The rearrangement uses TRBV7-9 and TRBJ1-2, with 9 bases that match TRBD1. This TCR was recovered from an adult with an advanced solid tumor such as melanoma, head and neck, liver or kidney cancer. This CDR3 reads CASSYDRGVNYGYTF. The CDR3, as DNA: TGTGCCAGCAGCTATGACAGGGGGGTTAACTATGGCTACACCTTC.